The rows below give T cell receptor beta chains drawn from one sample of a study of T-cell reconstitution after alpha-beta-depleted transplantation in children. TCRdb redid the calling of the PCR reads with MiXCR, one entry per CDR3 protein. The sample has about 980,000 distinct CDR3 sequences; roughly 31% are singletons. The material was PBMCs, mostly from graft donor cells, obtained 360 days after TCRalphabeta/CD19-depleted stem cell transplant. All receptors derive from a boy younger than two who had a stem cell transplant for SCID, so the T cells may come from the graft donor. Each CDR3 is given without its conserved first and last residue.

V gene	J gene	CDR3 protein
TRBV5-5	TRBJ1-5	ASSPRDRNQPQH
TRBV12-3/TRBV12-4	TRBJ1-2	ASSLNRDRGFVGYGYT
TRBV7-2	TRBJ1-3	ASSLGPALSSGNTIY
TRBV7-9	TRBJ2-3	ASSSLDRGRADTQY
TRBV12-3/TRBV12-4	TRBJ2-1	ASRNGQLNNNEQF
TRBV5-1	TRBJ2-2	ASSTEGGSNTGELF
TRBV25-1	TRBJ1-1	ASSEWRGGAF
TRBV5-1	TRBJ1-1	ASRKGQVNTEAF
TRBV12-3/TRBV12-4	TRBJ1-1	ASSRPRDRVVGTEAF
TRBV28	TRBJ2-5	ASSPSWARDYQETQY
TRBV7-9	TRBJ2-3	ASSLGQGLTDTQY
TRBV29-1	TRBJ2-1	SAQVGPRSYNEQF
TRBV12-3/TRBV12-4	TRBJ1-1	ASSLGDRVGTEAF
TRBV20-1	TRBJ2-5	SARDRGGQGTQY
TRBV5-1	TRBJ2-3	ASSLNVLGNGDTQY
TRBV7-8	TRBJ2-4	ASSFGTSLAKNIQY
TRBV6-2/TRBV6-3	TRBJ2-2	ASSYSFGPNSGELF
TRBV20-1	TRBJ2-5	SARFGTLETQY
TRBV18	TRBJ2-1	ASSPLAGVDEQF
TRBV2	TRBJ2-7	ASSPVLSYEQY
TRBV2	TRBJ2-3	ASSLEGTSADTQY
TRBV7-9	TRBJ2-7	ASTPGGQFNEQY
TRBV27	TRBJ2-3	ASSGGYLTDTQY
TRBV18	TRBJ2-5	ASSPRDYRDPQETQY
TRBV7-3	TRBJ2-2	ASRSGRGNTGELF
TRBV20-1	TRBJ2-1	SASRDRDNNEQF
TRBV29-1	TRBJ2-7	SVEGLRGTYEQY
TRBV20-1	TRBJ2-3	SAPRDRGPVTDTQY
TRBV4-2	TRBJ2-7	ASSQALGRGTYEQY
TRBV7-8	TRBJ2-1	ASSLVYRGYNEQF
TRBV5-1	TRBJ1-1	ASSRGEVMNTEAF
TRBV5-5	TRBJ1-5	ASSLESSYQPQH
TRBV12-3/TRBV12-4	TRBJ2-7	ASSMGTTEQY
TRBV28	TRBJ2-2	ASSLTGAVTGELF
TRBV28	TRBJ2-6	ASSVSSGANVLT
TRBV10-3	TRBJ1-5	AISESRGSPQH
TRBV7-9	TRBJ1-5	ASSTQGLPQH
TRBV5-1	TRBJ2-2	ASSLGPIQVGGELF
TRBV9	TRBJ2-2	ASSVVTSGELF
TRBV6-5	TRBJ2-2	ASSYLDASGAGELF
TRBV6-6	TRBJ1-5	ASSYSGQLQH
TRBV27	TRBJ1-1	ASSQWTGDEAF
TRBV6-4	TRBJ2-3	ASSDSAGADTQY
TRBV5-5	TRBJ2-5	ASSPGTSVKTQY
TRBV6-5	TRBJ2-3	ASSYSTGWDTQY
TRBV6-2/TRBV6-3	TRBJ1-4	ASSTGTLGRARSGSNEKLF
TRBV4-3	TRBJ1-1	ASSQVARNTEAF
TRBV15	TRBJ2-7	ATSRDHRLYEQY
TRBV5-1	TRBJ2-2	ASLPAGGNTGELF
TRBV20-1	TRBJ2-1	SARTTNDRGEQF
TRBV12-3/TRBV12-4	TRBJ2-3	ASSLPPTTDTQY
TRBV12-3/TRBV12-4	TRBJ2-4	ASCFGQGRAKNIQY
TRBV5-1	TRBJ2-1	ASSFTVPRSAYNEQF
TRBV12-3/TRBV12-4	TRBJ2-3	ASSLRLIATSTDTQY
TRBV12-3/TRBV12-4	TRBJ2-1	ASSPISGPFDEQF
TRBV14	TRBJ2-3	ASSKGLAGTDTQY